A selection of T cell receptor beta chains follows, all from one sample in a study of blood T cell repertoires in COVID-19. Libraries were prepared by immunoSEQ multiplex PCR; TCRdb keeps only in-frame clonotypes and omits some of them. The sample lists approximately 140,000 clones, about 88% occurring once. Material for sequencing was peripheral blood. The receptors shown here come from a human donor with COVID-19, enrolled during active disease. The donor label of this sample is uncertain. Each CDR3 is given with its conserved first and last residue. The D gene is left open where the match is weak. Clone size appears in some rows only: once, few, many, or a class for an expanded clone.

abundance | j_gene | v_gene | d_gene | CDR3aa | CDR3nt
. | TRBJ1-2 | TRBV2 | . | CASSRDTSSIGYTF | TGTGCCAGCAGTAGGGACACCAGTTCGATCGGCTACACCTTC
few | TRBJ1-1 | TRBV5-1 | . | CASSLDGGGGVSEAFF | TGCGCCAGCAGCTTGGACGGAGGCGGGGGAGTCTCTGAAGCTTTCTTT
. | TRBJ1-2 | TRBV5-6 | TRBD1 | CASSRQGIIYGYTF | TGTGCCAGCAGCCGACAGGGAATTATATATGGCTACACCTTC
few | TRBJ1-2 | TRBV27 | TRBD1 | CASSLQGARSYTF | TGTGCCAGCAGTCTGCAGGGGGCGAGGAGCTACACCTTC
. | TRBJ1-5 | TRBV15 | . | CATSSLRDNQPQHF | TGTGCCACCAGCAGTCTCAGGGACAATCAGCCCCAGCATTTT
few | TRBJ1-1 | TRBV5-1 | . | CASSSTGRNTEAFF | TGCGCCAGCAGCTCGACAGGTCGGAACACTGAAGCTTTCTTT
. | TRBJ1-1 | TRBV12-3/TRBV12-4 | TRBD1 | CASSLQGAEAFF | TGTGCCAGCAGTTTACAGGGGGCAGAAGCTTTCTTT
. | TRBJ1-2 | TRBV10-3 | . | CAISEQILYGYTF | TGTGCCATCAGTGAACAGATACTCTATGGCTACACCTTC
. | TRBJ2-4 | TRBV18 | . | CASSPGQGGNIQYF | TGTGCCAGCTCACCGGGCCAGGGCGGAAACATTCAGTACTTC
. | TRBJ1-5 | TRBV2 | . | CASSRTDRQPQHF | TGTGCCAGCAGCCGCACTGACAGGCAGCCCCAGCATTTT
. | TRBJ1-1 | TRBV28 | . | CASSDLTGTTNTEAFF | TGTGCCAGCAGTGATCTCACAGGGACGACTAACACTGAAGCTTTCTTT
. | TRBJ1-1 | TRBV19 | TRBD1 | CASSIAGQGKAFF | TGTGCCAGTAGTATAGCGGGACAGGGGAAAGCTTTCTTT
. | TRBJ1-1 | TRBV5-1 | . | CASSFEQGTEAFF | TGCGCCAGCAGCTTCGAACAGGGTACTGAAGCTTTCTTT
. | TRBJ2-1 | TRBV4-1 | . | CASSLTAVGEQFF | TGCGCCAGCAGCCTGACCGCGGTGGGTGAGCAGTTCTTC
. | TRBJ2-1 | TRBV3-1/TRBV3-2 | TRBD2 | CASSQVYPLAGGKNEQFF | TGTGCCAGCAGCCAAGTCTACCCTCTAGCGGGAGGGAAAAATGAGCAGTTCTTC
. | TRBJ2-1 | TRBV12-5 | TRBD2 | CASGLPLAGLHNEQFF | TGTGCTAGTGGTTTACCACTAGCGGGGCTCCACAATGAGCAGTTCTTC
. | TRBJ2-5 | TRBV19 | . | CASSIGVQETQYF | TGTGCCAGTAGTATCGGGGTCCAAGAGACCCAGTACTTC
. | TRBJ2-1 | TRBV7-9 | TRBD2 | CASSLGASGGVDNEQFF | TGTGCCAGCAGCTTAGGAGCTAGCGGGGGGGTGGACAATGAGCAGTTCTTC
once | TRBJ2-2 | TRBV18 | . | CASSPPGGNTGELFF | TGTGCCAGCTCACCACCTGGAGGGAACACCGGGGAGCTGTTTTTT
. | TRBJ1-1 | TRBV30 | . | CACYRATNTEAFF | TGTGCCTGTTACAGGGCCACGAACACTGAAGCTTTCTTT
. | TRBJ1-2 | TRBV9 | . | CASSSRGLGYNYGYTF | TGTGCCAGCAGCTCCCGAGGATTGGGTTACAACTATGGCTACACCTTC
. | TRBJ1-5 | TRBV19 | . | CASSVQAFISNQPQHF | TGTGCCAGTAGTGTACAGGCTTTTATTAGCAATCAGCCCCAGCATTTT
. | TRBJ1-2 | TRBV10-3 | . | CAITGGLGPRGYTF | TGTGCCATCACTGGGGGACTGGGTCCCCGGGGCTACACCTTC
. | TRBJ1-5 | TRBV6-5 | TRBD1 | CASSYRTGINQPQHF | TGTGCCAGCAGTTACCGGACAGGGATCAATCAGCCCCAGCATTTT
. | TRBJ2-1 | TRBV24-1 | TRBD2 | CATSDHAGTSGGGRQFF | TGTGCCACCAGTGACCACGCCGGGACTAGCGGGGGGGGTCGGCAGTTCTTC
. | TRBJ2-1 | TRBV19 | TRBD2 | CATRDSVLAGGPYNKQFF | TGTGCCACCCGGGACAGCGTACTAGCGGGGGGCCCCTACAATAAGCAGTTCTTC
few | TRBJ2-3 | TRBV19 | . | CASSISQAHADTQYF | TGTGCCAGTAGTATTTCCCAGGCCCACGCAGATACGCAGTATTTT
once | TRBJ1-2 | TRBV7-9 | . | CASSQPTGNYGYTF | TGTGCCAGCAGCCAGCCGACAGGAAACTATGGCTACACCTTC
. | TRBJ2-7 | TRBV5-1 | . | CASSLRERPEQYF | TGCGCCAGCAGCTTGCGGGAACGTCCCGAGCAGTACTTC
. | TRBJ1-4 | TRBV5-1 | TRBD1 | CASSFTLGQVNEKLFF | TGCGCCAGCAGCTTTACGTTGGGACAGGTTAATGAAAAACTGTTTTTT
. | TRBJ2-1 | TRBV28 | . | CASSLGQRNEQFF | TGTGCCAGCAGTCTCGGACAGAGGAATGAGCAGTTCTTC
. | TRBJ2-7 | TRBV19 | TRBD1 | CASMEQGAYEQYF | TGTGCCAGTATGGAACAGGGGGCTTACGAGCAGTACTTC
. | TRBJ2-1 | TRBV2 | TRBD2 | CASSAQISGGGEQFF | TGTGCCAGCAGTGCCCAGATTAGCGGGGGAGGTGAGCAGTTCTTC
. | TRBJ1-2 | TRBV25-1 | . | CASSGWIGGPKANYGYTF | TGTGCCAGCAGTGGGTGGATCGGAGGGCCTAAGGCAAACTATGGCTACACCTTC
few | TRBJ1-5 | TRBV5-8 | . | CASSPGLTFGNQPQHF | TGTGCCAGCAGCCCGGGACTCACCTTTGGGAATCAGCCCCAGCATTTT
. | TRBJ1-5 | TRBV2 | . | CATGQSRNSNQPQHF | TGTGCCACCGGACAGAGCCGAAATAGCAATCAGCCCCAGCATTTT
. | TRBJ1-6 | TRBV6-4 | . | CASSPRGGNNSPLHF | TGTGCCAGCAGTCCCCGTGGCGGCAATAATTCACCCCTCCACTTT
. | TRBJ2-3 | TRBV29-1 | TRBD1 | CSVDAGTGLDTDTQYF | TGCAGCGTGGATGCCGGGACAGGGTTGGACACAGATACGCAGTATTTT
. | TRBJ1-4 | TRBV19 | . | CASTVAINEKLFF | TGTGCCAGTACCGTCGCTATTAATGAAAAACTGTTTTTT
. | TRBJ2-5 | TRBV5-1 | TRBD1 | CASSFRDRGRGTQYF | TGCGCCAGCAGCTTCCGGGACAGGGGGCGCGGGACCCAGTACTTC
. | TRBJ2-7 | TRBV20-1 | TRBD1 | CSVGTAYEQYF | TGCAGTGTAGGGACAGCCTACGAGCAGTACTTC